The 31 T cell receptor beta chains listed next were all sequenced from one sample in a study of early T cells in non-severe SARS-CoV-2 infection. MiXCR, run by TCRdb on the 5' RACE reads, gives a single entry per CDR3 protein. The sample carries about 76,000 distinct CDR3 sequences, around 11% recorded once. The specimen was whole blood. The receptors shown here come from an adult who was a healthcare worker with PCR-confirmed SARS-CoV-2 infection or an uninfected control (not recorded which).

This clonotype was seen repeatedly, ten times or more. The rearrangement uses TRBV10-1 and TRBJ2-3; 8 positions match TRBD2. The CDR3 extends over 15 amino acids. The junction had 6 bases not matched to a gene; V was cut back by 3 bases and J by 4 bases. Germline assignment: CDR1 WNHNN and CDR2 SYGVQD (reference sequence). Here the CDR3 DNA reads TGCGCCAGCAGTGACCCGGGACTAGAGGCAGATACGCAGTATTTT. Amino acids: CASSDPGLEADTQYF.

Concerning this clonotype itself: This may arise from a read error, as a much more abundant clone is one base away. CDR3 nucleotides: TGTGCCAGCAGCTTGAGGAACACTGAAGCTTTCTTT. This codes for CASSLRNTEAFF. The genes are TRBV5-5 and TRBJ1-1; D unresolved. Germline CDR1 SGHKS, CDR2 YYEKEE (reference sequence). The CDR3 is made up of 12 amino acids. Trimming removed 1 base at V and 1 base at J, with 2 bases between.

This clonotype appeared a few times. CDR3 nucleotide sequence: TGCGCCAGCAGTACCGGGACGGAATATGGCTACACCTTC. The encoded protein is CASSTGTEYGYTF. The J gene is TRBJ1-2, the V gene TRBV5-1; D may be TRBD1 (5 bases). The CDR3 sequence is 13 residues long. Germline V gene lookup returns CDR1 SGHRS and CDR2 YFSETQ. Trimming took 5 bases from V and 5 from J, leaving 13 bases between them.

This clonotype was counted many times. The CDR3 spells CASSWTGDNQPQHF. CDR3 bases: TGTGCCAGCAGCTGGACAGGGGACAATCAGCCCCAGCATTTT. This chain links TRBV12-3 or TRBV12-4 with TRBJ1-5; 9 nucleotides match TRBD1. The CDR3 has 14 residues. Trimming cost V 6 bases and J 3 bases; bases outside gene matches: 3.

This clonotype was picked up a small number of times. V usage is TRBV18 and J usage is TRBJ2-3; D not resolved. The V gene's germline CDR1 is KGHSH and CDR2 LQKENI. Trimming removed 2 bases from V and 1 base from J, with 4 bases in between. The CDR3 has 13 residues. The CDR3: CASSPAGTDTQYF. DNA of the CDR3: TGTGCCAGCTCACCAGCGGGCACAGATACGCAGTATTTT.

The table lists this clonotype with a few counts. This chain connects TRBV9 to TRBJ1-3; D remains unclear. Between the trimmed V and J ends, which lost 0 bases and 0 bases, there was a span of 7 bases. The V gene's germline CDR1 is SGDLS and CDR2 YYNGEE. The CDR3 has 15 amino acids. CDR3: CASSVGPSSGNTIYF. As DNA, the CDR3 is TGTGCCAGCAGCGTAGGGCCCAGCTCTGGAAACACCATATATTTT. Filled out from reference TRBV9 and TRBJ1-3, the complete variable domain reads DSGVTQTPKHLITATGQRVTLRCSPRSGDLSVYWYQQSLDQGLQFLIQYYNGEERAKGNILERFSAQQFPDLHSELNLSSLELGDSALYFCASSVGPSSGNTIYFGEGSWLTVV.

This clonotype was counted many times. V is TRBV6-6 and J is TRBJ1-3; D is uncertain. This CDR3 is built from 11 residues. CDR1 MNHNY and CDR2 SVGAGI come from the germline V gene (reference sequence). The V gene lost 5 bases and the J gene lost 6 bases, with 5 bases spanning the gap. CDR3 sequence (DNA): TGTGCCAGCAGTGCGGAAAACACCATATATTTT. Protein sequence: CASSAENTIYF.

This clonotype was observed at least ten times. The gene calls are TRBV19 and TRBJ1-5; no clear D gene. This CDR3 is 12 amino acids long. Trimming pared 5 bases from V and 4 bases from J, leaving 6 bases between. Germline V gene data show CDR1 as LNHDA and CDR2 as SQIVND (reference sequence). CDR3 region: CASSDLNQPQHF. As DNA, the CDR3 is TGTGCCAGTAGTGACCTTAATCAGCCCCAGCATTTT.

This clonotype has a count of ten or more. The chain is built from TRBV3-1 and TRBJ1-3, with no clear D. The CDR3 consists of 13 residues. With 4 bases removed from V and 4 bases from J, the gap between germline ends came to 8 bases. Looked up from germline, CDR1 is LGHDT and CDR2 is YNNKEL (reference sequence). The CDR3 nucleotides are TGTGCCAGCAGCCCGGCGCGGGGAAACACCATATATTTT. Protein product: CASSPARGNTIYF.

This clonotype came up a few times. The chain recombines TRBV28 with TRBJ2-7, with D perhaps given as TRBD1 or TRBD2 (5 bases each). The V end lost 10 bases, the J end lost 5 bases, and 18 bases lay between the germline ends. This CDR3 comprises 13 residues. Per the germline V gene, CDR1 is MDHEN and CDR2 is SYDVKM. CDR3 residues: CAIQRGIDDEQYF. CDR3 in DNA: TGTGCCATTCAGAGGGGTATCGATGACGAGCAGTACTTC.

This clonotype was counted ten times or more. This chain links TRBV6-6 with TRBJ2-2; D not resolved. The germline V gene encodes CDR1 MNHNY and CDR2 SVGAGI (reference sequence). V gave up 9 bases and J gave up 5 bases, with 16 bases separating them. The CDR3 sequence is 14 residues long. In nucleotides, the CDR3 is TGTGCCAGTTTAACGGAAGCTGGGACCGGGGAGCTGTTTTTT. It is translated as CASLTEAGTGELFF.

This clonotype was recorded at least ten times. V is TRBV18 and J is TRBJ2-2; D might be TRBD1 (5 bases). The CDR3 has 16 residues. Germline CDR1 KGHSH, CDR2 LQKENI. V lost 4 bases and J lost 0, with 12 bases in between. CDR3 bases: TGTGCCAGCTCACGACAGCCGCAGGCGAACACCGGGGAGCTGTTTTTT. Its protein is CASSRQPQANTGELFF.

This chain joins TRBV20-1 and TRBJ2-1; D is undetermined. Trimming shortened V by 4 bases and J by 4 bases, and 8 bases separated the two germline ends. CDR3 length: 12 residues. Germline V gene data show CDR1 as DFQATT and CDR2 as SNEGSKA (reference sequence). The chain's CDR3 is CSATAGYNEQFF. In DNA, the CDR3 is TGCAGTGCTACTGCTGGGTACAATGAGCAGTTCTTC.

The chain employs TRBV18 and TRBJ2-3; 7 bases match TRBD2. Losses at the gene ends were 2 bases for V and 6 bases for J; bases not matched to a gene: 5. Germline V lookup: CDR1 KGHSH, CDR2 LQKENI. The CDR3 consists of 14 residues. The CDR3 spells CASSPGGGADTQYF. CDR3 DNA: TGTGCCAGCTCACCAGGGGGGGGTGCGGATACGCAGTATTTT. Full variable domain (rest looked up from reference TRBV18 and TRBJ2-3): NAGVMQNPRHLVRRRGQEARLRCSPMKGHSHVYWYRQLPEEGLKFMVYLQKENIIDESGMPKERFSAEFPKEGPSILRIQQVVRGDSAAYFCASSPGGGADTQYFGPGTRLTVL.

This clonotype was observed at least ten times. This chain joins TRBV14 and TRBJ2-5; D possibly corresponds to TRBD2 (6 bases). Germline CDR1 is SGHDN and CDR2 is FVKESK. The V and J ends lost 2 bases and 2 bases respectively, with 15 bases between them. The CDR3 contains 16 residues. The CDR3 DNA follows: TGTGCCAGCAGCCAACGGCCGGGGGATCCACAAGAGACCCAGTACTTC. As protein: CASSQRPGDPQETQYF.

The chain uses TRBV10-2 and TRBJ1-2, with 7 nucleotides matching TRBD1. Germline loops: CDR1 WSHSY, CDR2 SAAADI. The CDR3 has 13 residues. V gave up 8 bases and J gave up 7 bases; unmatched junction bases: 10. The DNA for the CDR3 is TGCGCCAGCCAACTCCCAGGGGGGCTTGGCTACACCTTC. It encodes CASQLPGGLGYTF.

This clonotype was seen a handful of times. The V gene is TRBV10-3, the J gene TRBJ2-3; D perhaps matches TRBD2 (7 bases). The CDR3 spans 13 residues. Germline CDR1 and CDR2: ENHRY and SYGVKD. V was trimmed by 9 bases and J by 1 base, leaving 11 bases between them. CDR3 sequence reads: CAMGGPGTDTQYF. The CDR3 nucleotides read TGTGCCATGGGGGGGCCGGGCACAGATACGCAGTATTTT.

This clonotype turned up a few times. The rearrangement joins TRBV29-1 to TRBJ2-1; the D gene is possibly TRBD1 (5 bases). This CDR3 has 11 amino acids. From germline, CDR1 is SQVTM and CDR2 ANQGSEA. Trimming shortened V by 4 bases and J by 9 bases, and 10 bases separated the two germline ends. DNA for the CDR3: TGCAGCGTTGCAAGGGGTGGTGAGCAGTTCTTC. Residues: CSVARGGEQFF.

The chain is built from TRBV3-1 and TRBJ2-2, with TRBD2 as a possible D gene (5 bases). The CDR3 length is 13 residues. Trimming pared 8 bases from V and 2 bases from J, leaving 9 bases between. CDR1 is LGHDT, CDR2 YNNKEL, per germline (reference sequence). CDR3 sequence reads: CASGGLNTGELFF. The DNA of the CDR3 is TGTGCCAGCGGTGGACTTAACACCGGGGAGCTGTTTTTT.

V is TRBV18 and J is TRBJ2-7, with 8 bases aligning to TRBD1. Trimming at V came to 3 bases and at J to 4 bases, leaving 8 bases not matched to a gene. This CDR3 has 15 amino acids. Germline V gene data show CDR1 as KGHSH and CDR2 as LQKENI. The CDR3 spells CASSPKTGVVYEQYF. For the CDR3, the DNA is TGTGCCAGCTCACCGAAGACAGGGGTGGTTTACGAGCAGTACTTC.

The sample holds many counts of this clonotype. The chain couples TRBV3-1 to TRBJ1-1, with D perhaps matching TRBD1 (6 bases). The CDR3 is made up of 14 amino acids. Per the germline V gene, CDR1 is LGHDT and CDR2 is YNNKEL (reference sequence). The V end lost 4 bases, the J end lost 0 bases, and 9 bases lay between the germline ends. The CDR3 sequence is CASSLQGLNTEAFF. CDR3 in DNA: TGTGCCAGCAGCCTTCAGGGGCTGAACACTGAAGCTTTCTTT. The complete variable domain, with remaining parts taken from reference TRBV3-1 and TRBJ1-1, reads DTAVSQTPKYLVTQMGNDKSIKCEQNLGHDTMYWYKQDSKKFLKIMFSYNNKELIINETVPNRFSPKSPDKAHLNLHINSLELGDSAVYFCASSLQGLNTEAFFGQGTRLTVV.

Regarding this clonotype: With a much larger clone just one base away, this may be a read error. V and J are TRBV15 and TRBJ2-5, with unresolved D. CDR3 length: 14 residues. The germline gives CDR1 LNHNV, CDR2 YYDKDF (reference sequence). The CDR3 DNA sequence: TGTACCACCAGTTTCGGAACAGTGGAACAGACCCAGTACTTC. Its protein is CTTSFGTVEQTQYF.

This clonotype was observed many times. The chain joins TRBV6-1 to TRBJ2-7, with D uncertain. This CDR3 contains 11 residues. The V and J ends lost 2 bases and 3 bases respectively, with 2 bases between them. Germline CDR1 and CDR2: MNHNS and SASEGT. The CDR3 loop reads CASSELYEQYF. DNA for the CDR3: TGTGCCAGCAGTGAACTCTACGAGCAGTACTTC.

There are many counts of this clonotype. The V call is TRBV6-6, the J call TRBJ2-1; D is possibly TRBD1 or TRBD2 (6 bases each). The germline CDR1 and CDR2 sequences are MNHNY and SVGAGI (reference sequence). The CDR3 totals 13 residues. The V gene lost 10 bases and the J gene lost 6 bases, with 16 bases spanning the gap. The CDR3 region is CATILGGPNEQFF. The CDR3 DNA reads TGTGCCACCATACTAGGGGGGCCCAATGAGCAGTTCTTC.

The CDR3 loop reads CASRRGTDTQYF. CDR3 bases: TGTGCCAGCCGACGGGGCACAGATACGCAGTATTTT. The chain uses TRBV6-1 and TRBJ2-3; no clear D. This CDR3 has 12 residues. Germline V CDR1 and CDR2: MNHNS, SASEGT. The V and J ends lost 8 bases and 1 base respectively, with 7 bases between them.

There are many counts of this clonotype. The rearrangement links TRBV29-1 to TRBJ1-4; unclear D gene. The germline V gene has CDR1 SQVTM and CDR2 ANQGSEA. The V end lost 5 bases, the J end lost 5 bases, and 12 bases lay between the germline ends. The CDR3 length is 13 residues. This CDR3 reads CSVNRGQNEKLFF. In DNA, the CDR3 is TGCAGCGTTAACCGCGGGCAAAATGAAAAACTGTTTTTT.

This chain joins TRBV9 and TRBJ1-1, with 7 bases that match TRBD1. The length of the CDR3 is 17 residues. With V trimmed by 4 bases and J by 0 bases, 12 bases remained unmatched. CDR1 and CDR2 from the germline V gene are SGDLS and YYNGEE. CDR3 DNA: TGTGCCAGCAGCCCCTACGCAGGGGGGGGCATGAACACTGAAGCTTTCTTT. It specifies CASSPYAGGGMNTEAFF.

The chain recombines TRBV5-1 with TRBJ1-6; D may be TRBD1 (5 bases). Per the germline V gene, CDR1 is SGHRS and CDR2 is YFSETQ. The CDR3 covers 13 residues. V was shortened by 6 bases and J by 5 bases, with 9 bases between the two germline ends. In DNA form, the CDR3 reads TGCGCCAGCAAGGGACCGGATAATTCACCCCTCCACTTT. It specifies CASKGPDNSPLHF.

This clonotype showed up many times. The rearrangement joins TRBV20-1 to TRBJ1-5, with 7 bases matching TRBD1. V was clipped by 6 bases and J by 5 bases; unmatched bases: 7. The germline V gene encodes CDR1 DFQATT and CDR2 SNEGSKA (reference sequence). This CDR3 is built from 13 residues. CDR3 nucleotide sequence: TGCAGTGCAGTAGGACAGGCGGATCAGCCCCAGCATTTT. This sequence encodes CSAVGQADQPQHF.

This clonotype was counted only a few times. The V gene is TRBV20-1, the J gene TRBJ2-3; D is perhaps TRBD2 (6 bases). Germline V gives CDR1 DFQATT, CDR2 SNEGSKA (reference sequence). The CDR3 is made up of 15 amino acids. V was shortened by 3 bases and J by 3 bases, with 16 bases between the two germline ends. The CDR3 sequence: CSASVLGGPTDTQYF. CDR3 nucleotides: TGCAGTGCTAGTGTTTTAGGAGGGCCGACAGATACGCAGTATTTT.

This clonotype was picked up many times. CDR3 DNA: TGTGCCAGCAGCCTAGGGGGCGGAATCTCCTACAATGAGCAGTTCTTC. Its translation: CASSLGGGISYNEQFF. This chain links TRBV7-9 with TRBJ2-1; 7 bases map to TRBD1. Trimming at V came to 5 bases and at J to 0 bases, leaving 7 bases not matched to a gene. Germline-derived CDR1 and CDR2 are SEHNR and FQNEAQ (reference sequence). The CDR3 sequence is 16 residues long.